A single sample gave rise to the 16 T cell receptor beta chains below, sequenced in a study of radiotherapy plus CTLA-4 blockade in lung cancer. Repertoires were generated with immunoSEQ multiplex PCR, while TCRdb's copy carries only in-frame clones and drops some. This sample carries 75,000 to 100,000 clones, 80% to 90% of them seen once, and the ten largest clones take roughly 4.9%. Sequences were derived from peripheral blood, sampled from a patient treated with radiotherapy plus ipilimumab. Receptor source: a human donor with non-small cell lung cancer that progressed on radiotherapy plus ipilimumab.

The chain carries TRBV30 and TRBJ2-3, with a possible D match to TRBD1 (5 bases). The CDR3 totals 15 residues. V lost 7 bases and J lost 0, with 17 bases in between. Germline loops: CDR1 GTSNPN, CDR2 SVGIG (reference sequence). The chain's CDR3 is CALLNQGVSTDTQYF. DNA of the CDR3: TGTGCCTTACTTAATCAGGGCGTTAGCACAGATACGCAGTATTTT.

This sequence joins TRBV10-3 and TRBJ1-1, with D hard to call. Germline CDR1 is ENHRY and CDR2 is SYGVKD. The CDR3 totals 13 residues. The ends were cut back, 4 bases at V and 1 base at J, with 7 bases in the middle. This CDR3 is CAISGPTNTEAFF. The CDR3 bases are TGTGCCATCAGTGGACCGACGAACACTGAAGCTTTCTTT.

V usage is TRBV30 and J usage is TRBJ1-1; D unresolved. This CDR3 spans 12 amino acids. With 5 bases removed from V and 0 bases from J, the gap between germline ends came to 7 bases. Germline CDR1 is GTSNPN and CDR2 is SVGIG (reference sequence). CDR3 sequence: CAWEKMNTEAFF. In nucleotides, the CDR3 is TGTGCCTGGGAGAAGATGAACACTGAAGCTTTCTTT.

The chain employs TRBV21-1 and TRBJ1-5. TRBV21-1 is termed a pseudogene. The CDR3 covers 8 residues. The CDR3 coding sequence is TGTCCAGGCGGGCCCCAGCATTTT. Translation: CPGGPQHF.

The gene calls are TRBV6-1 and TRBJ2-1, with 8 bases aligning to TRBD2. This CDR3 comprises 14 residues. Germline lookup yields CDR1 MNHNS and CDR2 SASEGT. After removal of 6 bases from V and 5 bases from J, the junction contained 6 bases not matched to a gene. The CDR3 spells CASRLAETNNEQFF. Written as DNA, the CDR3 is TGTGCCAGCAGACTAGCGGAGACAAACAATGAGCAGTTCTTC.

The rearrangement joins TRBV4-1 to TRBJ2-7, with D possibly TRBD2 on 5 matching bases. Germline values: CDR1 MGHRA, CDR2 YSYEKL. V was cut by 5 bases and J by 6 bases, with 8 bases left in between. The CDR3 consists of 11 residues. CDR3 residues: CASSFGSEQYF. CDR3 in DNA: TGCGCCAGCAGCTTTGGGAGCGAGCAGTACTTC.

The J gene is TRBJ2-4, the V gene TRBV7-9, with TRBD2 matching over 11 bases. This CDR3 is 17 amino acids long. CDR1 SEHNR and CDR2 FQNEAQ come from the germline V gene (reference sequence). The J segment lost 8 bases and the V segment lost 5 bases, leaving 14 bases of the junction unmatched. CDR3 in amino acids: CASSQLRTSGSWDIQYF. The CDR3 coding sequence is TGTGCCAGCAGCCAACTACGAACTAGCGGGAGTTGGGACATTCAGTACTTC.

In its sample, this clone was seen a few times. The V call is TRBV18, the J call TRBJ2-5; D might be TRBD1 (5 bases). The V end was cut by 0 bases, the J end by 2 bases, with 10 bases between. Germline lookup yields CDR1 KGHSH and CDR2 LQKENI. This CDR3 is 15 amino acids long. CDR3 amino acids: CASSPPDRIQETQYF. DNA of the CDR3: TGTGCCAGCTCACCACCAGACAGAATTCAAGAGACCCAGTACTTC.

For this clone: One junction end does not reproduce the germline sequence, and a read error may be involved. The V gene is TRBV5-1, the J gene TRBJ2-3; 8 positions match TRBD2. The CDR3 is 12 residues long. Germline loops: CDR1 SGHRS, CDR2 YFSETQ. Written as DNA, the CDR3 is TGCGCCAGCAGCCCGGGGGGGACACGAGAGCATTTT. This codes for CASSPGGTREHF.

The rearrangement links TRBV15 to TRBJ2-7; 9 bases are a match to TRBD2. Losses at the gene ends were 2 bases for V and 6 bases for J; bases not matched to a gene: 14. The CDR3 covers 17 residues. Germline loops: CDR1 LNHNV, CDR2 YYDKDF (reference sequence). CDR3 residues: CATSRSPAAGGPLEQYF. The CDR3 nucleotides are TGTGCCACCAGCAGATCCCCAGCTGCGGGAGGGCCTCTCGAGCAGTACTTC.

J is TRBJ2-7 and V is TRBV6-5; D gene ambiguous. This CDR3 spans 14 amino acids. V was clipped by 5 bases and J by 2 bases, with 13 bases between them. CDR1 MNHEY and CDR2 SVGAGI come from the germline V gene. CDR3 protein: CASSPGKGPYEQYF. CDR3 coding DNA: TGTGCCAGCAGTCCGGGCAAGGGCCCCTACGAGCAGTACTTC.

The rearrangement joins TRBV19 to TRBJ2-5; 8 nucleotides line up with TRBD2. V lost 4 bases and J lost 7; bases outside the gene matches: 17. This CDR3 comprises 17 residues. The germline CDR1 and CDR2 sequences are LNHDA and SQIVND (reference sequence). CDR3 sequence (DNA): TGTGCCAGTAGTACACAGTCAGCGGGAGCAGCGATTAGGACCCAGTACTTC. It translates to CASSTQSAGAAIRTQYF.

The chain uses TRBV6-6 and TRBJ2-7; D gene ambiguous. The V gene lost 5 bases and the J gene lost 3 bases, with 8 bases spanning the gap. This CDR3 comprises 12 residues. Germline CDR1 is MNHNY and CDR2 is SVGAGI (reference sequence). The DNA for the CDR3 is TGTGCCAGCAGTCCAAGCAACTACGAGCAGTACTTC. This codes for CASSPSNYEQYF.

This clone was recorded a few times. The chain is built from TRBV6-1 and TRBJ1-5, with a tentative D call TRBD1 (6 bases). There are 15 residues in the CDR3. The V end lost 2 bases, the J end lost 7 bases, and 15 bases lay between the germline ends. The germline V gene encodes CDR1 MNHNS and CDR2 SASEGT. CDR3 amino acids: CASSEWGGRMQPQHF. CDR3 nucleotides: TGTGCCAGCAGTGAATGGGGGGGGCGAATGCAGCCCCAGCATTTT.

In this sample, this clone turned up many times. This sequence joins TRBV25-1 and TRBJ2-7; D is unresolved. The germline V gene encodes CDR1 MGHDK and CDR2 SYGVNS. The CDR3 is made up of 11 amino acids. V lost 5 bases, J lost 4 bases, and 6 bases lay in between. The CDR3 coding sequence is TGTGCCAGCAGTTCAGCTTACGAGCAGTACTTC. Translated, it gives CASSSAYEQYF.

The V gene is TRBV12-5, the J gene TRBJ2-1; D might be TRBD2 (6 bases). The CDR3 loop spans 18 amino acids. Trimming took 2 bases from V and 4 from J, leaving 21 bases between them. Germline V gives CDR1 LGHNT, CDR2 FRNRAP. As DNA, the CDR3 is TGTGCTAGTGGTTTGCCCACCGTTGGGACGGGAGCGTACAATGAGCAGTTCTTC. This codes for CASGLPTVGTGAYNEQFF.